These T cell receptor beta chains were read from a single sample in a study of shared T cell receptors in the human thymus. Data came from immunoSEQ multiplex PCR; TCRdb stores just in-frame clones and leaves some out. Among approximately 730,000 clones, approximately 83% were seen once, and the ten largest hold 0.008% to 0.011%. This sample also appeared in a second study, on human thymus T cells.

Sequences were obtained from thymocytes. The source of these receptors is a girl under three years old with a congenital heart defect. Both conserved end residues are part of each CDR3. D genes are given only for firm matches. Size is omitted from some rows. Given values are once, few, many or a class for expanded clones.

d_gene	abundance	v_gene	j_gene	CDR3aa	CDR3nt
-	-	TRBV5-4	TRBJ1-1	CASSLGLTGNTEAFF	TGTGCCAGCAGCTTAGGACTTACAGGGAACACTGAGGCTTTCTTT
-	-	TRBV20-1	TRBJ1-5	CSARSGQPQHF	TGCAGTGCTAGAAGCGGTCAGCCCCAGCATTTT
TRBD1	once	TRBV10-3	TRBJ1-2	CAISEPGLSPGQFLGGYTF	TGTGCCATCAGTGAGCCCGGATTAAGTCCGGGACAGTTTTTAGGTGGCTACACCTTC
-	-	TRBV28	TRBJ2-3	CASSFIGGDTQYF	TGTGCCAGCAGTTTTATTGGGGGGGATACGCAGTATTTT
-	-	TRBV15	TRBJ1-6	CATSRAGYDSPLHF	TGTGCCACCAGCAGGGCAGGCTACGATTCACCCCTCCACTTT
TRBD1	-	TRBV7-8	TRBJ2-1	CASSLALIPRGLGYEQFF	TGTGCCAGCAGCTTAGCGCTAATACCCAGGGGGCTAGGATATGAGCAGTTCTTC
-	few	TRBV27	TRBJ2-2	CASSRAGPYGDTGELFF	TGTGCCAGCAGTCGGGCAGGGCCCTATGGGGACACCGGGGAGCTGTTTTTT
-	-	TRBV11-2	TRBJ1-6	CASSLISRSYNSPLHF	TGTGCCAGCAGCTTAATATCGCGCTCCTATAATTCACCCCTCCACTTT
-	few	TRBV28	TRBJ1-5	CASSLGGETPRGNQPQHF	TGTGCCAGCAGTTTAGGGGGGGAAACCCCGAGGGGCAATCAGCCCCAGCATTTT
-	-	TRBV5-6	TRBJ1-2	CASSFWQGYGHTF	TGTGCCAGCAGTTTTTGGCAGGGCTATGGCCACACCTTC
TRBD1	once	TRBV28	TRBJ1-6	CASSPPTGPGFSPLHF	TGTGCCAGCAGTCCCCCGACAGGGCCTGGGTTTTCACCCCTCCACTTT
TRBD1	-	TRBV7-6	TRBJ2-5	CASSTLTGQETQYF	TGTGCCAGCAGCACATTGACAGGGCAAGAGACCCAGTACTTC
-	once	TRBV27	TRBJ1-1	CASSLRGMNTEAFF	TGTGCCAGCAGTTTACGGGGGATGAACACTGAAGCTTTCTTT
-	-	TRBV10-2	TRBJ1-5	CASSSNSNQPQHF	TGCGCCAGTTCGAGCAATAGCAATCAGCCCCAGCATTTT
-	-	TRBV9	TRBJ2-3	CASSVEAYYTDTQYF	TGTGCCAGCAGCGTAGAAGCCTACTACACAGATACGCAGTATTTT
-	-	TRBV27	TRBJ1-1	CASSLSGRVGNTEAFF	TGTGCCAGCAGTTTATCGGGCAGGGTTGGAAACACTGAAGCTTTCTTT
-	once	TRBV7-9	TRBJ1-5	CASSAGNQPQHF	TGTGCCAGCAGCGCCGGGAACCAGCCCCAGCATTTT
TRBD1	-	TRBV10-3	TRBJ2-7	CAISEPLTGKGGHEQYF	TGTGCCATCAGTGAGCCACTGACAGGGAAAGGGGGCCACGAGCAGTACTTC
-	-	TRBV7-2	TRBJ1-6	CASSFGSSYNSPLHF	TGTGCCAGCAGCTTTGGGAGCTCCTATAATTCACCCCTCCACTTT
TRBD1	-	TRBV9	TRBJ1-5	CASSVGQGGNQPQHF	TGTGCCAGCAGCGTAGGACAGGGCGGGAATCAGCCCCAGCATTTT
-	-	TRBV19	TRBJ1-1	CASSKTDHTEAFF	TGTGCCAGTAGTAAGACAGACCACACTGAAGCTTTCTTT
-	-	TRBV11-2	TRBJ2-3	CASSPQTDSYTDTQYF	TGTGCCAGCAGCCCTCAGACAGACTCGTACACAGATACGCAGTATTTT
TRBD1	-	TRBV29-1	TRBJ2-1	CSVSGQGGSYNEQFF	TGCAGCGTATCGGGACAGGGGGGATCTTACAATGAGCAGTTCTTC
-	-	TRBV6-1	TRBJ1-4	CASRGWGGDDELFF	TGTGCCAGCAGGGGGTGGGGGGGAGATGACGAACTGTTTTTT
TRBD1	-	TRBV27	TRBJ1-2	CASSSGRGLF	TGTGCCAGCAGTAGTGGCAGGGGGCTCTTC
-	-	TRBV5-1	TRBJ1-3	CASSLQGDSGNTIYF	TGCGCCAGCAGCTTACAGGGCGACTCTGGAAACACCATATATTTT
TRBD2	-	TRBV9	TRBJ2-3	CASSVASGASTDTQYF	TGTGCCAGCAGCGTCGCTAGCGGGGCTAGCACAGATACGCAGTATTTT
-	-	TRBV6-1	TRBJ1-3	CATPGAGNTIYF	TGTGCCACCCCAGGGGCTGGAAACACCATATATTTT
TRBD1	-	TRBV6-5	TRBJ2-7	CASSFPGQSEQYF	TGTGCCAGCAGCTTCCCGGGACAGTCCGAGCAGTACTTC
TRBD2	-	TRBV5-1	TRBJ2-5	CASSTTRAGLSGETQYF	TGCGCCAGCAGCACGACCCGTGCGGGACTATCGGGAGAGACCCAGTACTTC
-	once	TRBV11-2	TRBJ2-3	CASSLVGEETDTQYF	TGTGCCAGCAGCTTAGTCGGGGAGGAGACAGATACGCAGTATTTT
TRBD1	-	TRBV28	TRBJ2-2	CASNTGGYTGELFF	TGTGCCAGCAATACAGGGGGCTATACCGGGGAGCTGTTTTTT
-	few	TRBV5-8	TRBJ1-5	CASSLLPLQGRQPQHF	TGTGCCAGCAGCTTGCTGCCTTTACAGGGCCGGCAGCCCCAGCATTTT
-	-	TRBV13	TRBJ1-4	CASSRRGGRVNEKLFF	TGTGCCAGCAGCCGTCGCGGGGGCAGGGTTAATGAAAAACTGTTTTTT
TRBD1	-	TRBV19	TRBJ1-2	CASSPGGQGRFYGYTF	TGTGCCAGTAGTCCCGGCGGACAGGGACGCTTCTATGGCTACACCTTC
TRBD1	-	TRBV6-5	TRBJ2-2	CASRTGARTGELFF	TGTGCCAGCAGGACAGGGGCGCGCACCGGGGAGCTGTTTTTT
-	-	TRBV6-5	TRBJ1-6	CASSYFRVTYTPLHF	TGTGCCAGCAGTTATTTCAGGGTAACCTATACACCCCTCCACTTT
TRBD1	-	TRBV19	TRBJ1-1	CASSIGTGFSEAFF	TGTGCCAGTAGTATCGGGACAGGGTTCTCTGAAGCTTTCTTT
-	-	TRBV5-1	TRBJ2-5	CASSFSSSDSSKQETQYF	TGCGCCAGCAGCTTTTCGTCGTCGGACAGCTCAAAACAAGAGACCCAGTACTTC
-	-	TRBV6-6	TRBJ2-3	CASRDCTDTQYF	TGTGCCAGCAGAGACTGCACAGATACGCAGTATTTT